The sequence of this T cell receptor beta chain was determined in a study of blood T cell repertoires in COVID-19. Study-level information: Acute and convalescent COVID-19 specimens originated in the United States, Italy and Spain. PBMCs, B-cell-depleted T cells, or T cells provided the cDNA or gDNA that made up the material.

As processed by the authors: Estimation of nucleated cell counts relied on the amplification of reference gene primers. Profiling relied on immunoSEQ multiplex PCR, and the TCRdb table lists in-frame clones only, not all of them. The V and J calls and clone size come from that table; D and trimming were worked out from the DNA. Of approximately 20,000 clones detected, roughly 81% appear once; the ten largest clones hold around 30%. Unmatched junction bases numbered 6, after V lost 2 bases and J lost 3 bases. The V gene's germline CDR1 is SGDLS and CDR2 YYNGEE. This CDR3 is 16 amino acids long. The specimen was peripheral blood. The TCR was taken from a human donor with active COVID-19. The donor label of this sample is uncertain. The genes are TRBV9 and TRBJ2-2, with TRBD1 identical over 8 bases. Written as DNA, the CDR3 is TGTGCCAGCAGCGTCTCAGGACAGGGTTACACCGGGGAGCTGTTTTTT. Translated: CASSVSGQGYTGELFF. Looking up the rest from reference TRBV9 and TRBJ2-2 gives the full variable domain: DSGVTQTPKHLITATGQRVTLRCSPRSGDLSVYWYQQSLDQGLQFLIQYYNGEERAKGNILERFSAQQFPDLHSELNLSSLELGDSALYFCASSVSGQGYTGELFFGEGSRLTVL.